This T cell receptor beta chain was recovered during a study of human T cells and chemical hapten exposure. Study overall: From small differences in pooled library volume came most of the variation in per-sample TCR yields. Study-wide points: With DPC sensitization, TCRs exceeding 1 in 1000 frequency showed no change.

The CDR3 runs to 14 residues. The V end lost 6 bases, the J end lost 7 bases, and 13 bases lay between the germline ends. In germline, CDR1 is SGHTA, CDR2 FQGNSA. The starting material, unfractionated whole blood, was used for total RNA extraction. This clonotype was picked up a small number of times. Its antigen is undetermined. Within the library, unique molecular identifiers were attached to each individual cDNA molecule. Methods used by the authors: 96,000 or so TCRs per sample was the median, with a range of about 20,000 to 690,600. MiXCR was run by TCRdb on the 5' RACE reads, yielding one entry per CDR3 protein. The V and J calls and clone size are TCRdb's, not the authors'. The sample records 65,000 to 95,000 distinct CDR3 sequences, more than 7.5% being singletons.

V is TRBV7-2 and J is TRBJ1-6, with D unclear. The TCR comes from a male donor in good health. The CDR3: CASSFPGPNSPLHF. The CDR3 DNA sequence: TGTGCCAGCAGTTTCCCGGGCCCCAATTCACCCCTCCACTTT.